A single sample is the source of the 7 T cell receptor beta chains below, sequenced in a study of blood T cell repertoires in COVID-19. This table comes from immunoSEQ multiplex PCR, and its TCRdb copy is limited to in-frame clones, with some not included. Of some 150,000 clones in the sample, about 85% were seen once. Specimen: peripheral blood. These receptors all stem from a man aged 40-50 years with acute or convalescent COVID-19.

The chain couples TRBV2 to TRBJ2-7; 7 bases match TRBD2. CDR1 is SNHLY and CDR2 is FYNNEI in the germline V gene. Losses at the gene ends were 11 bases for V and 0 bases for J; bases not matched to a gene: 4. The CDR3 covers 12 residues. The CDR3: CAGSGYSYEQYF. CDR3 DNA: TGTGCCGGTAGCGGGTACTCCTACGAGCAGTACTTC.

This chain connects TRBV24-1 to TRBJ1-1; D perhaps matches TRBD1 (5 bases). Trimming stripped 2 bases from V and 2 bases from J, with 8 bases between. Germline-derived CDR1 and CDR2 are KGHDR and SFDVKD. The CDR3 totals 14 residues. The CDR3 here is CATSDSGPNTEAFF. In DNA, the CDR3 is TGTGCCACCAGTGATTCAGGGCCTAACACTGAAGCTTTCTTT.

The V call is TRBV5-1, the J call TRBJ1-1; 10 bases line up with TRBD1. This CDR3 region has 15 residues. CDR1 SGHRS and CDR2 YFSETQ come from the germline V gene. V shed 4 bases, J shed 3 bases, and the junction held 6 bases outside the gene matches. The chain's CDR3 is CASSISGTGDTEAFF. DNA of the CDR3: TGCGCCAGCAGCATCTCCGGGACAGGGGACACTGAAGCTTTCTTT.

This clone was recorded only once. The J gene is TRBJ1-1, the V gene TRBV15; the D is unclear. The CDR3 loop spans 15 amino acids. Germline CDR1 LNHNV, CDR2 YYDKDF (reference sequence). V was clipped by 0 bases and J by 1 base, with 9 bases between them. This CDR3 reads CATSRDPSGNTEAFF. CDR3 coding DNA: TGTGCCACCAGCAGAGATCCCTCGGGGAACACTGAAGCTTTCTTT.

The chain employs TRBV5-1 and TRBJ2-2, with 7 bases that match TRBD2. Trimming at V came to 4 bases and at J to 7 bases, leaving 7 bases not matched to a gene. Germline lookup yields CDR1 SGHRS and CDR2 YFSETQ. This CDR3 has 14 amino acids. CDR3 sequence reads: CASSTGLEGGELFF. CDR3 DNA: TGCGCCAGCAGCACCGGACTAGAGGGCGGGGAGCTGTTTTTT. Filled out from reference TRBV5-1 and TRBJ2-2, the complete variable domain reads KAGVTQTPRYLIKTRGQQVTLSCSPISGHRSVSWYQQTPGQGLQFLFEYFSETQRNKGNFPGRFSGRQFSNSRSEMNVSTLELGDSALYLCASSTGLEGGELFFGEGSRLTVL.

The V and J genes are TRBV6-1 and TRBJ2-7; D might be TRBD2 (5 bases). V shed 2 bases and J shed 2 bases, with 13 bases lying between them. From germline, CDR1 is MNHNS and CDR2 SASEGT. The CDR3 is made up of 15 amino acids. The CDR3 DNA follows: TGTGCCAGCAGTGAACCGGGGATGCTTCCCTACGAGCAGTACTTC. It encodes CASSEPGMLPYEQYF.

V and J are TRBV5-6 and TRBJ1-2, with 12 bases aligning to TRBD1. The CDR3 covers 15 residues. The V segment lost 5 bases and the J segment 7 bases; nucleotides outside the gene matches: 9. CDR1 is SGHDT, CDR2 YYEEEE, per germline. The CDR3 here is CASRSGTGGKSGYTF. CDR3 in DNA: TGTGCCAGCAGGTCCGGGACAGGGGGCAAGAGTGGCTACACCTTC.